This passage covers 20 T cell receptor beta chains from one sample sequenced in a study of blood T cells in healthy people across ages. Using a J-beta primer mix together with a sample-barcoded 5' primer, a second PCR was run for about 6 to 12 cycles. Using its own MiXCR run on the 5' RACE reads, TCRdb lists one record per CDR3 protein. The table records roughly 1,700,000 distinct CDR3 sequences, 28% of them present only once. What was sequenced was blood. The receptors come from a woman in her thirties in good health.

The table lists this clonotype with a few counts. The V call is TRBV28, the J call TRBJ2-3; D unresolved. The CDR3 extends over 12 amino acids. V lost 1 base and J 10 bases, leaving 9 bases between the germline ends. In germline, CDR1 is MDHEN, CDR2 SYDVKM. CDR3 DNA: TGTGCCAGCAGTTTATATGGTAGCTCGCAGTATTTT. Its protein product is CASSLYGSSQYF.

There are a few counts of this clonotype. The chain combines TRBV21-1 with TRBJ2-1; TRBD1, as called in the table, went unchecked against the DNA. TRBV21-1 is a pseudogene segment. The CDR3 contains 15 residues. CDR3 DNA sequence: TGTGCCAGCAGCAAAGGGGGGGCTAATGACAATGAGCAGTTCTTC. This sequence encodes CASSKGGANDNEQFF.

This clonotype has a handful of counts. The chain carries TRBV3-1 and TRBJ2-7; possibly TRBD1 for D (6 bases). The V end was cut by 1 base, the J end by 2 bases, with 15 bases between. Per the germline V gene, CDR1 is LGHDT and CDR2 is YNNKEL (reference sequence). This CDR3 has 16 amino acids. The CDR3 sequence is CASSQGRGWKTYEQYF. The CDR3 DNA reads TGTGCCAGCAGCCAAGGCAGGGGATGGAAAACCTACGAGCAGTACTTC.

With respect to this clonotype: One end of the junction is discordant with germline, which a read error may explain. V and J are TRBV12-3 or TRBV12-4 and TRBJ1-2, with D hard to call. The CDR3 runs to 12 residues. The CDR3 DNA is TGTGCCAGCAGTTTAACTAACCATGGCTACACCTTC. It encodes CASSLTNHGYTF.

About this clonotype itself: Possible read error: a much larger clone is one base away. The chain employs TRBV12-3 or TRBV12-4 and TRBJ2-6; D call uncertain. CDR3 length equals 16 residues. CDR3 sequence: CAGRRKRSSGANVLTF. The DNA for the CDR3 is TGTGCCGGCAGGCGAAAACGGTCCTCTGGGGCCAACGTCCTGACTTTC.

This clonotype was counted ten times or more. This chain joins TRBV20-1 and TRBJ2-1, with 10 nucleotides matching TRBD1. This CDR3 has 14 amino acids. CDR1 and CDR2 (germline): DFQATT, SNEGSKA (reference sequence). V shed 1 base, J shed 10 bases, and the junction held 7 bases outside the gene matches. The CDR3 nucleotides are TGCAGTGCTAGAGTTGGGACAGGGGCCGGGGAGCAGTTCTTC. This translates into CSARVGTGAGEQFF.

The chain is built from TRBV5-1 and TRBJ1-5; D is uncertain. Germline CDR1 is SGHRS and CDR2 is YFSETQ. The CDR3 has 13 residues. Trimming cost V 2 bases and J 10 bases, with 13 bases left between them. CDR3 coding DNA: TGCGCCAGCAGCTTAGACTCGGCCACCCCCCAGCATTTT. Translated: CASSLDSATPQHF.

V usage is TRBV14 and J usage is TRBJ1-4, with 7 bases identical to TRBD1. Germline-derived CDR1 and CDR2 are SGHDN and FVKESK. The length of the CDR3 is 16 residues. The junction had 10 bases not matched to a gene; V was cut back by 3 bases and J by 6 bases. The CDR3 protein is CASSQTSGTAHEKLFF. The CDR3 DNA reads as TGTGCCAGCAGCCAGACATCCGGGACAGCGCATGAAAAACTGTTTTTT.

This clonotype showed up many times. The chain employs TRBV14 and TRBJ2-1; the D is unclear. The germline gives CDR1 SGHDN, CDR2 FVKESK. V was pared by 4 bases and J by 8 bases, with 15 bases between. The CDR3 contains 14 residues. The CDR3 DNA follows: TGTGCCAGCAGCCCGGGCCTCCAGCGAGATGAGCAGTTCTTC. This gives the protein CASSPGLQRDEQFF.

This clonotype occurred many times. The CDR3 here is CASSRGGYSSGANVLTF. The CDR3 coding sequence is TGCGCCAGCAGCCGCGGGGGGTATTCTTCTGGGGCCAACGTCCTGACTTTC. This rearrangement joins TRBV4-1 to TRBJ2-6, with 8 bases aligning to TRBD2. This CDR3 has 17 residues. Unmatched junction bases numbered 6, after V lost 4 bases and J lost 1 base. Germline lookup yields CDR1 MGHRA and CDR2 YSYEKL.

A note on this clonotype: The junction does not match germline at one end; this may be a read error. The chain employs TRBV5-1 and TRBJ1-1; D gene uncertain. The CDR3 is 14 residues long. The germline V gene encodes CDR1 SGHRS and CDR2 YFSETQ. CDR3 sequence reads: CASSPGGSNTKAFF. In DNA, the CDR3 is TGCGCCAGCAGCCCCGGAGGCAGTAACACTAAAGCTTTCTTT.

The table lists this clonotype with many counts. CDR3 sequence: CSASRTEDAHEQYF. The CDR3 coding sequence is TGCAGTGCTTCTCGGACTGAGGACGCCCACGAGCAGTACTTC. The J gene is TRBJ2-7, the V gene TRBV20-1; weak D call: TRBD2 (5 bases). The CDR3 loop spans 14 amino acids. Germline loops: CDR1 DFQATT, CDR2 SNEGSKA (reference sequence). V lost 5 bases to trimming and J lost 5 bases, with 19 bases between them.

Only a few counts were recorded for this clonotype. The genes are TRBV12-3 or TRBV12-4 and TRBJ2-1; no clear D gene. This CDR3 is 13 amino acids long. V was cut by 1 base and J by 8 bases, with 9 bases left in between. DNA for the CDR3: TGTGCCAGCAGTTTAGTGGTATTACATGAGCAGTTCTTC. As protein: CASSLVVLHEQFF.

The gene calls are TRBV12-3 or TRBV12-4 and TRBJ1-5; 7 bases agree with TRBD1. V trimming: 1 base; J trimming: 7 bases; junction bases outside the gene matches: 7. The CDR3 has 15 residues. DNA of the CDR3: TGTGCCAGCAGTTTAGGAGGGGGCGCCGAACAGCCCCAGCATTTT. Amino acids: CASSLGGGAEQPQHF.

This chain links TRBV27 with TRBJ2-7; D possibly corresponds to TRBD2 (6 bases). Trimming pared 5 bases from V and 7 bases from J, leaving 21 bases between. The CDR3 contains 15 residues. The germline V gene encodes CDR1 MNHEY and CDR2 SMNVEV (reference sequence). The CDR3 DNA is TGTGCCAGCAGTCTCCGGGACCTCCCTCGGGAGGAGCAGTACTTC. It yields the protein CASSLRDLPREEQYF.

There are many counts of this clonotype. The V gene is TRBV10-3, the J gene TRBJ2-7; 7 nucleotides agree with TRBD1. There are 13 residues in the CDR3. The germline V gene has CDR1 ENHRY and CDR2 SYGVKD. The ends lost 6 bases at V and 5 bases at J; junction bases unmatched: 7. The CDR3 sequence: CAISNDRAHEQYF. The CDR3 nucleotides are TGTGCCATCAGCAATGACAGGGCCCACGAGCAGTACTTC.

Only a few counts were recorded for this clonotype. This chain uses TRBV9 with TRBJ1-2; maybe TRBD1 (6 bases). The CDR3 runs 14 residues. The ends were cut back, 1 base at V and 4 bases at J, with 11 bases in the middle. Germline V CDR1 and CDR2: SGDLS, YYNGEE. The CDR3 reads CASSVLQTGYGYTF. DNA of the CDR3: TGTGCCAGCAGCGTACTCCAGACAGGCTATGGCTACACCTTC.

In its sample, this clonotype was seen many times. The CDR3 loop reads CASRLSGGNSYEQYF. CDR3 DNA sequence: TGTGCCAGCAGGCTTAGCGGGGGTAACTCCTACGAGCAGTACTTC. The chain recombines TRBV28 with TRBJ2-7; 9 bases agree with TRBD2. Germline trimming cut 6 bases from V and 0 bases from J; bases unmatched to any gene: 6. Germline V gene lookup returns CDR1 MDHEN and CDR2 SYDVKM. The CDR3 is 15 amino acids.

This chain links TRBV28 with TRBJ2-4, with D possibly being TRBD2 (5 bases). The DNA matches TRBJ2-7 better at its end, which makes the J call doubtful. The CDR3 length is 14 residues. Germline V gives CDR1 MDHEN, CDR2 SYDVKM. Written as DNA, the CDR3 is TGTGCCAGCAGTTCGGACTGGAAACTTTACGAGCAGTACTTC. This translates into CASSSDWKLYEQYF.

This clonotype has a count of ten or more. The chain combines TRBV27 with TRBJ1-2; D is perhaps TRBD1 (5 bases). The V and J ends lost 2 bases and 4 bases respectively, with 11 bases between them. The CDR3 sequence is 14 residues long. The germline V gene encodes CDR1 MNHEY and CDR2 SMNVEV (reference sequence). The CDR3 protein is CASSLGGSSYGYTF. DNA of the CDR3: TGTGCCAGCAGTTTAGGGGGTTCGAGCTATGGCTACACCTTC.